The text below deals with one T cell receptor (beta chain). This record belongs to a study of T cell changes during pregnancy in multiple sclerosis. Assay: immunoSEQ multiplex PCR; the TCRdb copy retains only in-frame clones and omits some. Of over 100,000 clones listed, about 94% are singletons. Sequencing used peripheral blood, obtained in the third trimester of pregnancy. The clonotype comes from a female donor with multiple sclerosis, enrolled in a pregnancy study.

Written as DNA, the CDR3 is TGTGCCAGCAGTGGGGGGAGCTCCTACGAGCAGTACTTC. This translates into CASSGGSSYEQYF. This rearrangement joins TRBV27 to TRBJ2-7; TRBD2 might be the D (6 bases). Trimming left V 5 bases short and J 0 bases short, with 8 bases between. CDR3 size: 13 residues. CDR1 MNHEY and CDR2 SMNVEV come from the germline V gene (reference sequence).